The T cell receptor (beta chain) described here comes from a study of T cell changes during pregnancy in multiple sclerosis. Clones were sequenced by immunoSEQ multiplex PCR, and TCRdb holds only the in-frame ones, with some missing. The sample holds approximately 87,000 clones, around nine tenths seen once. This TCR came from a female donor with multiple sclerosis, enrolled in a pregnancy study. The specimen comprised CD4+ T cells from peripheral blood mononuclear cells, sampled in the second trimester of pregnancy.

The CDR3 DNA follows: TGTGCCAGCAGTCACTATCCCTCCGGACAGGCCTACGAGCAGTACTTC. As protein: CASSHYPSGQAYEQYF. The chain uses TRBV2 and TRBJ2-7; 7 nucleotides agree with TRBD1. The V and J ends lost 5 bases and 2 bases, in that order; junction bases with no gene match: 12. From germline, CDR1 is SNHLY and CDR2 FYNNEI. This CDR3 spans 16 amino acids.